Listed below are T cell receptor beta chains from one sample, sequenced in a study of blood T cells in healthy people across ages. One entry per CDR3 protein results from TCRdb running MiXCR on the 5' RACE reads. The sample lists more than 600,000 distinct CDR3 sequences; 25% were seen once. The same specimen was also included in a second study, on T cells of mothers and their children.

The sample comprised blood. The receptors derive from a boy aged 5-17 years in good health. The CDR3 runs from the conserved cysteine through the conserved F or W.

V gene | CDR3 protein
TRBV12-3/TRBV12-4 | CASSSGGSLGASPLHF
TRBV6-6 | CASSYSGTREAFF
TRBV20-1 | CSAVPSGGAGEQFF
TRBV20-1 | CSASGLADSYNEQFF
TRBV6-6 | CASSYSMGRAGDEQFF
TRBV7-2 | CASSFWANEQFF
TRBV28 | CATSRTGLLSQPQHF
TRBV9 | CASSGTGTGNTEAFF
TRBV15 | CATRDRVRETQYF
TRBV12-3/TRBV12-4 | CASTPGIGANVLTF
TRBV29-1 | CSVEGDRAMLNTEAFF
TRBV29-1 | CSVGAGIDYGYTF
TRBV12-3/TRBV12-4 | CASSLAPRSYGYTF
TRBV12-5 | CASGPSSNEQFF